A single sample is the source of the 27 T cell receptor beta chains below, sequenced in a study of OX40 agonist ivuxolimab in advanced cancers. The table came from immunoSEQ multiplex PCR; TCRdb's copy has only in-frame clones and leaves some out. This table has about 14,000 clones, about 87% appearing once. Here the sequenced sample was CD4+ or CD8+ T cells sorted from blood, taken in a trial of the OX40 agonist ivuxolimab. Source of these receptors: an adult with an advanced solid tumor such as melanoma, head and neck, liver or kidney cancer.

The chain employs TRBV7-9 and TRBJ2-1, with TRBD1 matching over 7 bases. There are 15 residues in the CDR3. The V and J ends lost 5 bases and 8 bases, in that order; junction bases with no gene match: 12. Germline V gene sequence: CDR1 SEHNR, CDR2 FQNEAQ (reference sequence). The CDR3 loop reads CASSLRTGRGHEQFF. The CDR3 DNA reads TGTGCCAGCAGCCTAAGGACTGGAAGGGGGCATGAGCAGTTCTTC. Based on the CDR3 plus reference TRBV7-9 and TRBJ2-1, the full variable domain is DTGVSQNPRHKITKRGQNVTFRCDPISEHNRLYWYRQTLGQGPEFLTYFQNEAQLEKSRLLSDRFSAERPKGSFSTLEIQRTEQGDSAMYLCASSLRTGRGHEQFFGPGTRLTVL.

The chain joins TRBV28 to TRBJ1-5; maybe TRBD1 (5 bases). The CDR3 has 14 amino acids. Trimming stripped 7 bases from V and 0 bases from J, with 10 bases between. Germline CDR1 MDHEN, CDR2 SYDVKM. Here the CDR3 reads CASTRGYSNQPQHF. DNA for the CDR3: TGTGCCAGCACCCGGGGGTATAGCAATCAGCCCCAGCATTTT.

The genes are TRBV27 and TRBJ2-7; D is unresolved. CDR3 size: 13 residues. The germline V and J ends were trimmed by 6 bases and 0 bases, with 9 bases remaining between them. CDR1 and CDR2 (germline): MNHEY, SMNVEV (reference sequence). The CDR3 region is CASRPTYSYEQYF. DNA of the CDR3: TGTGCCAGCAGGCCTACCTACTCCTACGAGCAGTACTTC.

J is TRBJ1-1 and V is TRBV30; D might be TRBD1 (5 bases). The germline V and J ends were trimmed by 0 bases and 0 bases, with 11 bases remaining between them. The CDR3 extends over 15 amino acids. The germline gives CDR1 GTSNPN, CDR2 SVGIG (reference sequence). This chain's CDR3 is CAWSVRARVNTEAFF. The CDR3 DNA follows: TGTGCCTGGAGTGTAAGGGCCAGGGTGAACACTGAAGCTTTCTTT.

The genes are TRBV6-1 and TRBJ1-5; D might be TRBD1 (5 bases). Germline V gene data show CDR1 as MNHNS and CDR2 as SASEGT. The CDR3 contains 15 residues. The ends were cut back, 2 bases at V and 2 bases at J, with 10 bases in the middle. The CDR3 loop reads CASSEMGQGNQPQHF. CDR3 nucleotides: TGTGCCAGCAGTGAAATGGGGCAGGGCAATCAGCCCCAGCATTTT.

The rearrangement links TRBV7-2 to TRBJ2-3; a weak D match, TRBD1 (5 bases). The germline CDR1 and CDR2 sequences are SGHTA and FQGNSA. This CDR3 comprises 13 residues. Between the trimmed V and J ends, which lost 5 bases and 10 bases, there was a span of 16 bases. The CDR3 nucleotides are TGTGCCAGCAGCCGCCGTGGGGCTGAGGCGCAGTATTTT. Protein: CASSRRGAEAQYF. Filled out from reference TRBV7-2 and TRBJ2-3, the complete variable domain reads GAGVSQSPSNKVTEKGKDVELRCDPISGHTALYWYRQSLGQGLEFLIYFQGNSAPDKSGLPSDRFSAERTGGSVSTLTIQRTQQEDSAVYLCASSRRGAEAQYFGPGTRLTVL.

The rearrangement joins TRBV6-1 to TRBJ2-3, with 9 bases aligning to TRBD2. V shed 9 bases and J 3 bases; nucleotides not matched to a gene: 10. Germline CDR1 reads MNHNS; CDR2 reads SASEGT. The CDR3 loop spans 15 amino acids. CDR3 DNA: TGTGCCAGACGTAGGAATAGCGGGGGTACAGATACGCAGTATTTT. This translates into CARRRNSGGTDTQYF.

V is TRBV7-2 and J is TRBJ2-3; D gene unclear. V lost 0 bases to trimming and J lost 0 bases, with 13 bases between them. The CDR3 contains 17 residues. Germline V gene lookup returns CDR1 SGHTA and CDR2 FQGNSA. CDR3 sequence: CASSLATRLASTDTQYF. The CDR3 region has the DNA TGTGCCAGCAGCTTAGCGACCAGGCTTGCTAGCACAGATACGCAGTATTTT.

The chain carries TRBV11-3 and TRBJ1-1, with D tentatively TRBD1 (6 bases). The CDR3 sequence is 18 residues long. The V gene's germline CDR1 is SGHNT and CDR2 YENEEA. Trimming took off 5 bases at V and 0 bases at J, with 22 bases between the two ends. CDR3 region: CASSPIRDNGLMNTEAFF. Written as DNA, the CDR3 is TGTGCCAGCAGCCCCATCCGGGACAATGGACTCATGAACACTGAAGCTTTCTTT.

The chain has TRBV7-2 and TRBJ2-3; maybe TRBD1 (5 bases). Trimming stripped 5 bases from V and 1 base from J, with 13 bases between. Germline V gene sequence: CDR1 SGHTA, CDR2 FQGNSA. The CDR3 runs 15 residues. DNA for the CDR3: TGTGCCAGCAGCCCGGCCTTGGGGCGCACAGATACGCAGTATTTT. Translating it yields CASSPALGRTDTQYF.

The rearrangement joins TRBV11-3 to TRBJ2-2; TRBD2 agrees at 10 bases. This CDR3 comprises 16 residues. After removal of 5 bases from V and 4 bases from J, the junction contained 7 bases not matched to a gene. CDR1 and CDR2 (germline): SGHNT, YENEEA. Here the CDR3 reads CASSTHSGGSTGELFF. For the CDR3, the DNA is TGTGCCAGCAGCACTCATAGCGGGGGGTCCACCGGGGAGCTGTTTTTT.

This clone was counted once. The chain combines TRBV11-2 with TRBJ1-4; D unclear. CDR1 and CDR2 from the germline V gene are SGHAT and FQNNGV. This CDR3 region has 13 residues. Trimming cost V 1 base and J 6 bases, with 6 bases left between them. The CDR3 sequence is CASSLGGYEKLFF. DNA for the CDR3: TGTGCCAGCAGCTTAGGGGGATATGAAAAACTGTTTTTT. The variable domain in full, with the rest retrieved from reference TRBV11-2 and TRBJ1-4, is EAGVAQSPRYKIIEKRQSVAFWCNPISGHATLYWYQQILGQGPKLLIQFQNNGVVDDSQLPKDRFSAERLKGVDSTLKIQPAKLEDSAVYLCASSLGGYEKLFFGSGTQLSVL.

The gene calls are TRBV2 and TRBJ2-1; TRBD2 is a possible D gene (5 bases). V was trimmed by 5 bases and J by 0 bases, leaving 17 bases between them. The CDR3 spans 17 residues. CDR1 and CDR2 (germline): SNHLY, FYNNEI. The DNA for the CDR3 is TGTGCCAGCAGTCCTCCGGTGGCGGGTAGCTCCTACAATGAGCAGTTCTTC. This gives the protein CASSPPVAGSSYNEQFF.

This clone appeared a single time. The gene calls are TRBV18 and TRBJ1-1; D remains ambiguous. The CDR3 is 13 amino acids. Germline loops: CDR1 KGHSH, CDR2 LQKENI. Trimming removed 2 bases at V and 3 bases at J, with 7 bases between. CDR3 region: CASSPTVDTEAFF. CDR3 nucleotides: TGTGCCAGCTCACCAACCGTGGACACTGAAGCTTTCTTT.

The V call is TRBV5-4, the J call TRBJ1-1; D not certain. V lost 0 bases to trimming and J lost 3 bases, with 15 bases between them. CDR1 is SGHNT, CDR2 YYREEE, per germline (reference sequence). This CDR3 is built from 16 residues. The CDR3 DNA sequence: TGTGCCAGCAGCTTGGATTCCGGTCCCTTATACACTGAAGCTTTCTTT. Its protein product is CASSLDSGPLYTEAFF.

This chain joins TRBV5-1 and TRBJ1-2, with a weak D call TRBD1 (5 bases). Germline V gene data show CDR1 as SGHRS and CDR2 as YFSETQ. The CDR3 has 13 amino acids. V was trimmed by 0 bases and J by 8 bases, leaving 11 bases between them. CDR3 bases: TGCGCCAGCAGCTTGGACAGGTTAGAAGGCTACACCTTC. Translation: CASSLDRLEGYTF. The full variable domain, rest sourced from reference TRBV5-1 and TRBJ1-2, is KAGVTQTPRYLIKTRGQQVTLSCSPISGHRSVSWYQQTPGQGLQFLFEYFSETQRNKGNFPGRFSGRQFSNSRSEMNVSTLELGDSALYLCASSLDRLEGYTFGSGTRLTVV.

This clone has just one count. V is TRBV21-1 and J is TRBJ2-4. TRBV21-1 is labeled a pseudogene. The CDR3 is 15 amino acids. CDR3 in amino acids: CASSKVKLAKNIQYF. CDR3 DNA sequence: TGTGCCAGCAGCAAAGTGAAGTTAGCCAAAAACATTCAGTACTTC.

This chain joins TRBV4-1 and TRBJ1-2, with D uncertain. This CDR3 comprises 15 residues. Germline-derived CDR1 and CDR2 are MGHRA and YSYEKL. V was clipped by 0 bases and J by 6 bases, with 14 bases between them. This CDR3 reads CASSQEYIGGDGYTF. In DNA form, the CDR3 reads TGCGCCAGCAGCCAAGAGTACATCGGCGGAGATGGCTACACCTTC.

DNA of the CDR3: TGTGCCAGCAGCCAAGGTCCACGTGAAAAACTGTTTTTT. It yields the protein CASSQGPREKLFF. The rearrangement links TRBV14 to TRBJ1-4; D remains unclear. The CDR3 covers 13 residues. The V and J ends lost 1 base and 7 bases respectively, with 7 bases between them. From germline, CDR1 is SGHDN and CDR2 FVKESK.

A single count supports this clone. The CDR3 protein is CASSHIGRGQETQYF. In nucleotides, the CDR3 is TGTGCCAGCAGCCACATAGGAAGAGGACAAGAGACCCAGTACTTC. This rearrangement joins TRBV14 to TRBJ2-5, with no clear D. Germline CDR1 reads SGHDN; CDR2 reads FVKESK. The V end lost 3 bases, the J end lost 2 bases, and 13 bases lay between the germline ends. This CDR3 has 15 residues.

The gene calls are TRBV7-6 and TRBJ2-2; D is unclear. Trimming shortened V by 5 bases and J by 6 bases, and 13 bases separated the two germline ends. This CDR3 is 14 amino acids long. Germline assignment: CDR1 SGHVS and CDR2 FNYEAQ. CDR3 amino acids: CASSPGRPPGELFF. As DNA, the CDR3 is TGTGCCAGCAGCCCCGGGCGCCCCCCCGGGGAGCTGTTTTTT. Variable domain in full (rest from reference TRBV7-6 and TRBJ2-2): GAGVSQSPRYKVTKRGQDVALRCDPISGHVSLYWYRQALGQGPEFLTYFNYEAQQDKSGLPNDRFSAERPEGSISTLTIQRTEQRDSAMYRCASSPGRPPGELFFGEGSRLTVL.

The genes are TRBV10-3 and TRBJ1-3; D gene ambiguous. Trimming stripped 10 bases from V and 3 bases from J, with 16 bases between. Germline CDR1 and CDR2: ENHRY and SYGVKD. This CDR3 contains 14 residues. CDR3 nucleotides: TGTGCCACCCTGGAGTCCCCAGGTGGAAACACCATATATTTT. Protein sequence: CATLESPGGNTIYF.

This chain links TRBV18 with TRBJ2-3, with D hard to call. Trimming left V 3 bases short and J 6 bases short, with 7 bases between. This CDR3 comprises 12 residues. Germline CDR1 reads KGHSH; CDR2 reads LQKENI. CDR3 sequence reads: CASSPARDTQYF. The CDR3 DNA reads TGTGCCAGCTCACCGGCAAGGGATACGCAGTATTTT.

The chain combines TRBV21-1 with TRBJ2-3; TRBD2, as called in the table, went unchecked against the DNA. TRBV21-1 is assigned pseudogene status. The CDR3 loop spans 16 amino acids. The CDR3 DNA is TGTGCCAGCAGGCCTATACTAGCTACAGTCCAAGATACGCAGTATTTT. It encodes CASRPILATVQDTQYF.

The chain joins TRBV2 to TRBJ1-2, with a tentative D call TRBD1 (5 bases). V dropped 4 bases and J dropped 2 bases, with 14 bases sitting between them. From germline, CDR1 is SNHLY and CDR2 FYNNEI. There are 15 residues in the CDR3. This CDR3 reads CASSAWTQRNYGYTF. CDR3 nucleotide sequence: TGTGCCAGCAGTGCCTGGACACAACGAAACTATGGCTACACCTTC.

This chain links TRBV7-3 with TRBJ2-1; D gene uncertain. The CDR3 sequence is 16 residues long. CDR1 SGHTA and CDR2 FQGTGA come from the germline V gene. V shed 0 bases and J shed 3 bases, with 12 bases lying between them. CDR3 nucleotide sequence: TGTGCCAGCAGCTTAACAGGCGATGGAGTCTACAATGAGCAGTTCTTC. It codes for CASSLTGDGVYNEQFF. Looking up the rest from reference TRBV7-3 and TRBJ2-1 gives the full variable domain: GAGVSQTPSNKVTEKGKYVELRCDPISGHTALYWYRQSLGQGPEFLIYFQGTGAADDSGLPNDRFFAVRPEGSVSTLKIQRTERGDSAVYLCASSLTGDGVYNEQFFGPGTRLTVL.

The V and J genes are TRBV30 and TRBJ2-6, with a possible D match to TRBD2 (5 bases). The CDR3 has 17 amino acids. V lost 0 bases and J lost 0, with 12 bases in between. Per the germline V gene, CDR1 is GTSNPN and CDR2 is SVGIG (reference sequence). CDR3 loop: CAWSVWEYYSGANVLTF. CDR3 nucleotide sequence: TGTGCCTGGAGTGTATGGGAGTACTACTCTGGGGCCAACGTCCTGACTTTC.